This paragraph covers one T cell receptor (beta chain) sequence. This sample stems from a study of Tregs in tolerant kidney transplant recipients. The germline V gene encodes CDR1 LNHDA and CDR2 SQIVND (reference sequence). Trimming shortened V by 3 bases and J by 0 bases, and 10 bases separated the two germline ends. CDR3 length: 15 residues. Related graft donors supplied nonmyeloablative bone marrow transplants, and mixed chimerism was transient. CD4+CD25+CD127- Tregs, CD4+CD25- non-Tregs, CD4 and CD8 cells were sorted. Some clones are missing from TCRdb's copy, which holds only in-frame ones; the method was immunoSEQ multiplex PCR. The repertoire holds 74,000 or so clones, over 75% seen once, with 1.6% in the top ten.

The sample was CD4+ T cells from blood (PBMCs), taken 24 months after the transplant. The TCR was taken from a human patient who received a combined kidney and bone marrow transplant. The graft donor may be the source of some T cells. This rearrangement joins TRBV19 to TRBJ2-3; D is possibly TRBD1 (5 bases). The CDR3, as DNA: TGTGCCAGTAGTATTGGGGCTACTAGCACAGATACGCAGTATTTT. Translated, it gives CASSIGATSTDTQYF. Combining the CDR3 with reference TRBV19 and TRBJ2-3 gives the whole variable domain DGGITQSPKYLFRKEGQNVTLSCEQNLNHDAMYWYRQDPGQGLRLIYYSQIVNDFQKGDIAEGYSVSREKKESFPLTVTSAQKNPTAFYLCASSIGATSTDTQYFGPGTRLTVL.